The 16 T cell receptor beta chains presented below share a single source sample, sequenced in a study of shared clonotypes between healthy human individuals. The method was immunoSEQ multiplex PCR; TCRdb's version includes in-frame clones alone and lacks a portion of them. Of 2 million to 2.5 million clones listed, 93% were seen once; the top ten hold 0.39%. Sequenced: naive CD4+ T cells from PBMCs. Noted subset: CD45RA+ positively selected. Receptor source: a man between 18 and 35 years old in good health. Some clones in this sample may be carry-over from other donors' samples.

The chain couples TRBV7-9 to TRBJ2-1, with D tentatively TRBD2 (7 bases). The CDR3 contains 16 residues. Germline V CDR1 and CDR2: SEHNR, FQNEAQ (reference sequence). The V gene lost 6 bases and the J gene lost 8 bases, with 23 bases spanning the gap. CDR3 sequence reads: CASSPPPRGPKDEQFF. The CDR3 DNA sequence: TGTGCCAGCAGTCCACCACCGCGGGGGCCCAAGGATGAGCAGTTCTTC.

This clone was counted once. This rearrangement joins TRBV15 to TRBJ1-2; weak D call: TRBD1 (5 bases). This CDR3 spans 14 amino acids. CDR1 LNHNV and CDR2 YYDKDF come from the germline V gene (reference sequence). Trimming shortened V by 4 bases and J by 4 bases, and 13 bases separated the two germline ends. The CDR3 bases are TGTGCCACCAGCACGGAGACCGGGGGCTATGGCTACACCTTC. This gives the protein CATSTETGGYGYTF.

Concerning this clone: This sample includes further DNA sequences coding for the same CDR3. CDR3 sequence (DNA): TGTGCCAGCAGCTTGGGACTAAACACCGGGGAGCTGTTTTTT. Amino acid sequence: CASSLGLNTGELFF. The chain has TRBV7-3 and TRBJ2-2, with 7 bases aligning to TRBD2. Germline V CDR1 and CDR2: SGHTA, FQGTGA. There are 14 residues in the CDR3. Unmatched junction bases numbered 0, after V lost 3 bases and J lost 2 bases.

V gene TRBV5-1 combines with J gene TRBJ2-2; D call uncertain. In germline, CDR1 is SGHRS, CDR2 YFSETQ. The CDR3 length is 14 residues. The V and J ends lost 4 bases and 4 bases respectively, with 11 bases between them. The CDR3 DNA sequence: TGCGCCAGCAGCGGACGCGGTAGCACCGGGGAGCTGTTTTTT. Translation gives CASSGRGSTGELFF.

The chain carries TRBV5-6 and TRBJ1-6; D is uncertain. Per the germline V gene, CDR1 is SGHDT and CDR2 is YYEEEE. V was pared by 2 bases and J by 8 bases, with 11 bases between. The CDR3 extends over 14 amino acids. CDR3 sequence: CASSFGRVDSPLHF. The CDR3 DNA follows: TGTGCCAGCAGCTTCGGGAGGGTTGATTCACCCCTCCACTTT.

The genes are TRBV5-5 and TRBJ2-1, with a possible D match to TRBD2 (6 bases). The V gene's germline CDR1 is SGHKS and CDR2 YYEKEE (reference sequence). V lost 4 bases, J lost 0 bases, and 14 bases lay in between. This CDR3 has 16 residues. CDR3 in DNA: TGTGCCAGCAGCGACGATAGCGGAAACTCCTACAATGAGCAGTTCTTC. Translated, it gives CASSDDSGNSYNEQFF.

The chain uses TRBV28 and TRBJ1-5; 9 nucleotides line up with TRBD1. V shed 6 bases and J 7 bases; nucleotides not matched to a gene: 7. CDR3 size: 14 residues. From germline, CDR1 is MDHEN and CDR2 SYDVKM. The CDR3 is CASSPDRGWQPQHF. CDR3 sequence (DNA): TGTGCCAGCAGCCCGGACAGGGGTTGGCAGCCCCAGCATTTT.

This clone came up once. This sample also contains other DNA sequences that code for the same CDR3. The chain has TRBV19 and TRBJ1-5, with 7 bases lining up with TRBD1. J lost 2 bases, V lost 3 bases, and 4 bases had no gene match. This CDR3 comprises 15 residues. Germline CDR1 and CDR2: LNHDA and SQIVND (reference sequence). This CDR3 is CASSIVTGGNQPQHF. CDR3 sequence (DNA): TGTGCCAGTAGTATCGTTACAGGGGGCAATCAGCCCCAGCATTTT.

Comment on this clone: The same CDR3 can be traced to other DNA sequences in this sample. The genes are TRBV19 and TRBJ2-7; 9 bases map to TRBD1. Germline V lookup: CDR1 LNHDA, CDR2 SQIVND (reference sequence). V lost 6 bases, J lost 1 base, and 1 base stayed unmatched. The CDR3 contains 13 residues. As DNA, the CDR3 is TGTGCCAGTAGCGGACAGGGGTCCTACGAGCAGTACTTC. As protein: CASSGQGSYEQYF.

This clone was observed a single time. The chain combines TRBV5-4 with TRBJ1-3, with D perhaps TRBD1 (5 bases). The CDR3 is 17 residues long. Trimming cost V 1 base and J 0 bases, with 14 bases left between them. The germline CDR1 and CDR2 sequences are SGHNT and YYREEE (reference sequence). CDR3 DNA sequence: TGTGCCAGCAGCTTGTTGTCAGGGAAGGGCTCTGGAAACACCATATATTTT. Residues: CASSLLSGKGSGNTIYF. The whole variable domain, filled in from reference TRBV5-4 and TRBJ1-3, reads ETGVTQSPTHLIKTRGQQVTLRCSSQSGHNTVSWYQQALGQGPQFIFQYYREEENGRGNFPPRFSGLQFPNYSSELNVNALELDDSALYLCASSLLSGKGSGNTIYFGEGSWLTVV.

The sample holds a few counts of this clone. V usage is TRBV7-9 and J usage is TRBJ1-1; D is unclear. The CDR3 runs to 12 residues. The ends were cut back, 5 bases at V and 11 bases at J, with 15 bases in the middle. The germline CDR1 and CDR2 sequences are SEHNR and FQNEAQ (reference sequence). CDR3 loop: CASSLSNSEAFF. DNA for the CDR3: TGTGCCAGCAGCCTAAGCAACAGTGAGGCTTTCTTT.

The V gene is TRBV6-6, the J gene TRBJ1-4; the D is unclear. CDR3 size: 14 residues. Trimming removed 0 bases at V and 1 base at J, with 3 bases between. The germline CDR1 and CDR2 sequences are MNHNY and SVGAGI (reference sequence). This CDR3 reads CASSYSRTNEKLFF. For the CDR3, the DNA is TGTGCCAGCAGTTACTCGAGAACTAATGAAAAACTGTTTTTT.

For the CDR3, the DNA is TGTGCCAGCAGCTTAGCGGGCCCCTACGAGCAGTACTTC. This codes for CASSLAGPYEQYF. This sequence joins TRBV7-8 and TRBJ2-7, with D hard to call. Germline CDR1 is SGHVS and CDR2 is FQNEAQ. With 0 bases removed from V and 2 bases from J, the gap between germline ends came to 5 bases. The CDR3 sequence is 13 residues long.

V is TRBV28 and J is TRBJ2-4; D is undetermined. Germline values: CDR1 MDHEN, CDR2 SYDVKM. This CDR3 has 15 amino acids. V dropped 6 bases and J dropped 0 bases, with 12 bases sitting between them. The CDR3 DNA reads as TGTGCCAGCAGACACCCGGGCCAAGCCAAAAACATTCAGTACTTC. Its translation: CASRHPGQAKNIQYF.

The chain uses TRBV6-6 and TRBJ2-7, with D possibly TRBD1 on 6 matching bases. The CDR3 runs to 13 residues. Trimming cost V 3 bases and J 6 bases, with 12 bases left between them. The V gene's germline CDR1 is MNHNY and CDR2 SVGAGI (reference sequence). CDR3 nucleotide sequence: TGTGCCAGCAGTTATACAGGGAGTACCGAGCAGTACTTC. Amino acid sequence: CASSYTGSTEQYF.

The V gene is TRBV18, the J gene TRBJ2-1; D is unresolved. Per germline, CDR1 KGHSH and CDR2 LQKENI. Trimming took off 2 bases at V and 0 bases at J, with 8 bases between the two ends. This CDR3 region has 15 residues. CDR3 bases: TGTGCCAGCTCACCATCTCTTTACTCCTACAATGAGCAGTTCTTC. Its protein product is CASSPSLYSYNEQFF.